Included here is one T cell receptor (beta chain) sequence, with context. Cyclophosphamide on days +3 and +4 followed busulfan-fludarabine conditioning and a marrow graft. Sorting used pp65 peptide tetramers. This sample is part of a study of T cells after posttransplantation cyclophosphamide. Profiled with immunoSEQ multiplex PCR; TCRdb holds only in-frame clones, not every one. The sample gives about 140 clones, under 70% of which show up once; 35% to 55% is in the top ten. CDR1 is SGHDT, CDR2 YYEEEE, per germline. The CDR3 is 18 residues long. V trimming: 0 bases; J trimming: 0 bases; junction bases outside the gene matches: 7.

This chain links TRBV5-6 with TRBJ1-5; 9 nucleotides agree with TRBD1. The sequence derives from a male patient aged 25-45 years who received an allogeneic stem cell transplant from a related donor, was CMV-positive, and had acute GVHD only. Some T cells may be provided by the graft donor. This material consisted of CMV-specific CD8+ T cells sorted from blood, taken after allogeneic stem cell transplant with posttransplant cyclophosphamide. As to subset: CD8+ T cells sorted with CMV pp65 tetramers. The CDR3 sequence: CASSLAGDRAYSNQPQHF. CDR3 in DNA: TGTGCCAGCAGCTTGGCGGGGGACAGGGCTTATAGCAATCAGCCCCAGCATTTT. The full variable domain, with the rest looked up from reference TRBV5-6 and TRBJ1-5, is DAGVTQSPTHLIKTRGQQVTLRCSPKSGHDTVSWYQQALGQGPQFIFQYYEEEERQRGNFPDRFSGHQFPNYSSELNVNALLLGDSALYLCASSLAGDRAYSNQPQHFGDGTRLSIL.